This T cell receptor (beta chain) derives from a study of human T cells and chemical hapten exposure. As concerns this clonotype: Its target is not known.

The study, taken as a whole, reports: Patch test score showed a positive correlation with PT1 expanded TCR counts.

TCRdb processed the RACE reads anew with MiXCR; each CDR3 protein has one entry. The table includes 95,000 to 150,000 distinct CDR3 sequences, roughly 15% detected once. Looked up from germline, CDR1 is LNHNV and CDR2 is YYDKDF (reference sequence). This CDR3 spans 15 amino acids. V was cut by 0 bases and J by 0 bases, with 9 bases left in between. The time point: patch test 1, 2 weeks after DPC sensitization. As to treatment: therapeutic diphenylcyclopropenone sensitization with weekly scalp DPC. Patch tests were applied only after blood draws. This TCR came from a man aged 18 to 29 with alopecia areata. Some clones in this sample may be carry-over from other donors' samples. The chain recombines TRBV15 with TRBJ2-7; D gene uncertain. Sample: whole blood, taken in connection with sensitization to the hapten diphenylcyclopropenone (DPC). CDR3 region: CATSRDHRSSYEQYV. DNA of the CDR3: TGTGCCACCAGCAGAGATCATAGGAGCTCCTACGAGCAGTACGTC.